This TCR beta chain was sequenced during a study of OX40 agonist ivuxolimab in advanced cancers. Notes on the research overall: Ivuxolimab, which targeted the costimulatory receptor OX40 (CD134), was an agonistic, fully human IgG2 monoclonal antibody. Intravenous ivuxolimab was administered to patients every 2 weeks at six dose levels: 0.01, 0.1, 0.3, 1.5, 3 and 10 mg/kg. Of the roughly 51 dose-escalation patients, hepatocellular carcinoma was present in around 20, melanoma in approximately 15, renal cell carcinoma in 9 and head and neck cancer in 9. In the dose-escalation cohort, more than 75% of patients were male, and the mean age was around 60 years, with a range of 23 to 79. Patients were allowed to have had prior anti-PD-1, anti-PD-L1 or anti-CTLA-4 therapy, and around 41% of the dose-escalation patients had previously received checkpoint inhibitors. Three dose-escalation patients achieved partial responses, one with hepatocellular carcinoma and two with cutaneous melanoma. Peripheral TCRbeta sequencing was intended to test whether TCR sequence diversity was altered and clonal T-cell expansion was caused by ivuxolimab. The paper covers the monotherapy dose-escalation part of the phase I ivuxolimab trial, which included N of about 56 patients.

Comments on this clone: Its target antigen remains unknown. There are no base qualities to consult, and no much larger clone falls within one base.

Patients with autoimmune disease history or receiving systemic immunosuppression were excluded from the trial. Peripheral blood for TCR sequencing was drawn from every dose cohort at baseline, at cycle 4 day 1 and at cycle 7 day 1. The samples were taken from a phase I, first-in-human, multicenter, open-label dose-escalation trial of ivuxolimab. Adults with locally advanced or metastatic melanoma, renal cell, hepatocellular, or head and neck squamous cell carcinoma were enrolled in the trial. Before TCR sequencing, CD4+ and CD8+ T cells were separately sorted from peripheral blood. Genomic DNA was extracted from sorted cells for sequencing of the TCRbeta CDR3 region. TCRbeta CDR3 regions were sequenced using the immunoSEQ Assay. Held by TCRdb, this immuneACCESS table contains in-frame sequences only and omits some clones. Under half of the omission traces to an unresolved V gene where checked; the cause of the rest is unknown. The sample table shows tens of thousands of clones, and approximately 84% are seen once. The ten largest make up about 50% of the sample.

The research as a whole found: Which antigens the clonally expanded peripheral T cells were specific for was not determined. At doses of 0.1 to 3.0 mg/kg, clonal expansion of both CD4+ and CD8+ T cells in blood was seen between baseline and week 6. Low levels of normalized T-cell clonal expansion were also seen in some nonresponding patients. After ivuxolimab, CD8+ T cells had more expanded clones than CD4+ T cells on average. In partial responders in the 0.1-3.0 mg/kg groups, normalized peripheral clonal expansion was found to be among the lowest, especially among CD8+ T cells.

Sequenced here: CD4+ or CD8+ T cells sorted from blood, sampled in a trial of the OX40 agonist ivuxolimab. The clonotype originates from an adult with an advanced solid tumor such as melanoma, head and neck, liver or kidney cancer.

The CDR3 protein is CASSPTVQGETQYF. In nucleotide form, the sequence is TGTGCCAGCAGCCCGACGGTTCAAGGGGAGACCCAGTACTTC. The V gene is TRBV27 and the J gene is TRBJ2-5, with the D gene too uncertain to name. Per the germline V gene (reference sequence), MNHEY is the CDR1 and SMNVEV is the CDR2. A distance of 16 bases separates the germline ends of V and J, which lose 6 bases and 5 bases respectively. The CDR3 numbers 14 residues from cysteine through phenylalanine. Here the CDR3 DNA is all that survives: 42 bases in frame from base 1.